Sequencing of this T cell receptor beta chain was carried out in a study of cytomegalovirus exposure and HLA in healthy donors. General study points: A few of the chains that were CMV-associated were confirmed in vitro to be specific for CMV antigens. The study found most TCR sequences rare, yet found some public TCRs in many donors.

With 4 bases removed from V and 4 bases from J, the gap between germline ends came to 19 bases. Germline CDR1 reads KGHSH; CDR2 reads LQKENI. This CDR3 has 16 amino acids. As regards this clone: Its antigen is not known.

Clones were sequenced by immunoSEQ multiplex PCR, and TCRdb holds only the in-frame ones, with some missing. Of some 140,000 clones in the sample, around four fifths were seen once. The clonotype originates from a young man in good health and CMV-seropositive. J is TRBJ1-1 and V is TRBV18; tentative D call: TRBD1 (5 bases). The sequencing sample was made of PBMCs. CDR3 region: CASSQRGDNSGTEAFF. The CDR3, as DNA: TGTGCCAGCTCACAAAGGGGCGACAACTCGGGCACTGAAGCTTTCTTT.